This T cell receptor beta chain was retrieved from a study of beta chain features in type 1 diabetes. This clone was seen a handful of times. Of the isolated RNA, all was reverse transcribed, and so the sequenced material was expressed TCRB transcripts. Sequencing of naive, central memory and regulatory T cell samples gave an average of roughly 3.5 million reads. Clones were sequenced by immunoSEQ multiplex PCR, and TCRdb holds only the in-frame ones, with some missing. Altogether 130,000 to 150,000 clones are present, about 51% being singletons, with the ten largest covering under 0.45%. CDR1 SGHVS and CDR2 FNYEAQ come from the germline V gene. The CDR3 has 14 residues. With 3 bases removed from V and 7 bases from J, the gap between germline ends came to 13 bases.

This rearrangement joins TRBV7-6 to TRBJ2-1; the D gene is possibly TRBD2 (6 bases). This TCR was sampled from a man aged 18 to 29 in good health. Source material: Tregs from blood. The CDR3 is CASSFGGRGNEQFF. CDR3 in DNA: TGTGCCAGCAGCTTCGGCGGACGGGGGAATGAGCAGTTCTTC.